The 24 T cell receptor beta chains in this list originate from one sample, sequenced in a study of blood T cell repertoires in COVID-19. TCRdb's copy holds only in-frame clones and misses some; the assay was immunoSEQ multiplex PCR. The repertoire has 250,000 or so clones, 83% of them found once; the top ten carry 5.5%. The sample was peripheral blood. Every receptor here comes from a human donor in a cohort sampled during active COVID-19.

Regarding this clone: This sample includes further DNA sequences coding for the same CDR3. The chain recombines TRBV5-1 with TRBJ1-2; 7 bases are a match to TRBD1. Per the germline V gene, CDR1 is SGHRS and CDR2 is YFSETQ. The CDR3 covers 13 residues. V was pared by 5 bases and J by 4 bases, with 5 bases of the junction left unmatched. CDR3 in amino acids: CASSLDRAYGYTF. The CDR3 region has the DNA TGCGCCAGCAGTCTCGACAGGGCCTATGGCTACACCTTC. Together with reference TRBV5-1 and TRBJ1-2, the CDR3 gives the full variable domain: KAGVTQTPRYLIKTRGQQVTLSCSPISGHRSVSWYQQTPGQGLQFLFEYFSETQRNKGNFPGRFSGRQFSNSRSEMNVSTLELGDSALYLCASSLDRAYGYTFGSGTRLTVV.

The chain joins TRBV27 to TRBJ1-5; D is perhaps TRBD1 (5 bases). V was shortened by 8 bases and J by 0 bases, with 26 bases between the two germline ends. CDR3 length: 19 amino acids. Germline lookup yields CDR1 MNHEY and CDR2 SMNVEV (reference sequence). CDR3 region: CASGPGMAGRGISNQPQHF. The CDR3 region has the DNA TGTGCCAGCGGCCCAGGTATGGCGGGAAGGGGCATTAGCAATCAGCCCCAGCATTTT.

This chain joins TRBV10-1 and TRBJ2-1; TRBD2 agrees at 12 bases. This CDR3 is built from 16 residues. Per germline, CDR1 WNHNN and CDR2 SYGVQD (reference sequence). V was clipped by 0 bases and J by 11 bases; unmatched bases: 8. The CDR3 DNA reads as TGCGCCAGCAGTGAGTCGGGGACTAGCGGGCGAATAAAGCAGTTCTTC. Its protein is CASSESGTSGRIKQFF.

The chain carries TRBV28 and TRBJ2-2, with 9 positions matching TRBD1. CDR3 size: 17 residues. The trim removed 4 bases at V and 0 bases at J, leaving 6 bases unmatched. Germline V gene sequence: CDR1 MDHEN, CDR2 SYDVKM. CDR3 sequence: CASSSPGTGSNTGELFF. The CDR3 DNA reads TGTGCCAGCAGTTCCCCCGGGACAGGGTCGAACACCGGGGAGCTGTTTTTT.

The rearrangement joins TRBV6-1 to TRBJ2-7, with 10 bases lining up with TRBD1. The germline CDR1 and CDR2 sequences are MNHNS and SASEGT. V shed 0 bases, J shed 6 bases, and the junction held 2 bases outside the gene matches. The CDR3 sequence is 14 residues long. CDR3 bases: TGTGCCAGCAGTGAAGCGGGACAGGGGCGCGAGCAGTACTTC. This codes for CASSEAGQGREQYF.

CDR3 coding DNA: TGTGCCAGCAGTTTAGAAGGGGATCAGCCCCAGCATTTT. It translates to CASSLEGDQPQHF. The chain is built from TRBV12-3 or TRBV12-4 and TRBJ1-5; tentative D call: TRBD1 (5 bases). The CDR3 runs 13 residues. Trimming took 1 base from V and 5 from J, leaving 6 bases between them.

The chain carries TRBV11-1 and TRBJ2-7, with D tentatively TRBD1 (5 bases). Trimming took 5 bases from V and 5 from J, leaving 19 bases between them. The germline CDR1 and CDR2 sequences are SGHAT and FQDESV (reference sequence). This CDR3 is 15 amino acids long. This CDR3 reads CASSTLGPRANEQYF. The CDR3 region has the DNA TGTGCCAGCAGCACACTGGGCCCCAGGGCCAACGAGCAGTACTTC.

CDR3 nucleotide sequence: TGTGCCAGCAGTGTTCTGGCAGGGAAAGGCATTCAGTACTTC. Translated: CASSVLAGKGIQYF. The gene calls are TRBV2 and TRBJ2-4, with a weak D call TRBD1 (5 bases). This CDR3 has 14 residues. The germline CDR1 and CDR2 sequences are SNHLY and FYNNEI. Trimming took 4 bases from V and 9 from J, leaving 16 bases between them. Full variable domain (missing parts from reference TRBV2 and TRBJ2-4): EPEVTQTPSHQVTQMGQEVILRCVPISNHLYFYWYRQILGQKVEFLVSFYNNEISEKSEIFDDQFSVERPDGSNFTLKIRSTKLEDSAMYFCASSVLAGKGIQYFGAGTRLSVL.

This clone has more than one count but fewer than ten. The chain is built from TRBV3-1 (or the pseudogene TRBV3-2) and TRBJ2-5; 8 positions agree with TRBD2. Looked up from germline, CDR1 is LGHDT and CDR2 is YNNKEL (reference sequence). The V and J ends lost 0 bases and 2 bases, in that order; junction bases with no gene match: 2. This CDR3 contains 15 residues. The CDR3 loop reads CASSQDGGGQETQYF. CDR3 bases: TGTGCCAGCAGCCAAGACGGCGGGGGGCAAGAGACCCAGTACTTC.

This chain joins TRBV5-1 and TRBJ2-5; 10 bases are a match to TRBD1. Per the germline V gene, CDR1 is SGHRS and CDR2 is YFSETQ. The CDR3 length is 15 residues. V was pared by 4 bases and J by 4 bases, with 7 bases of the junction left unmatched. The CDR3 is CASSERQGAIETQYF. The CDR3 DNA follows: TGCGCCAGCAGCGAAAGACAGGGGGCAATAGAGACCCAGTACTTC.

The chain has TRBV9 and TRBJ1-1; D gene ambiguous. The length of the CDR3 is 14 residues. Germline V CDR1 and CDR2: SGDLS, YYNGEE. The ends were cut back, 0 bases at V and 3 bases at J, with 9 bases in the middle. CDR3 nucleotide sequence: TGTGCCAGCAGCGTAGACCTAGAGGACACTGAAGCTTTCTTT. Translation: CASSVDLEDTEAFF.

This chain connects TRBV7-2 to TRBJ1-3, with D possibly TRBD1 on 5 matching bases. The V gene lost 5 bases and the J gene lost 4 bases, with 15 bases spanning the gap. The germline CDR1 and CDR2 sequences are SGHTA and FQGNSA. The CDR3 has 15 amino acids. This CDR3 reads CASSPPPDTGNTIYF. CDR3 coding DNA: TGTGCCAGCAGCCCCCCCCCGGACACCGGAAACACCATATATTTT.

This clone appeared a single time. This sample also contains other DNA sequences that code for the same CDR3. The CDR3 sequence: CAISIDRGNTEAFF. The CDR3 DNA reads as TGTGCCATCAGTATCGACAGGGGTAACACTGAAGCTTTCTTT. The chain joins TRBV10-3 to TRBJ1-1; 8 bases agree with TRBD1. V gave up 5 bases and J gave up 2 bases; unmatched junction bases: 4. The CDR3 has 14 residues. CDR1 is ENHRY and CDR2 is SYGVKD in the germline V gene.

This clone was seen a single time. The genes are TRBV4-1 and TRBJ2-3; TRBD2 might be the D (5 bases). Trimming shortened V by 4 bases and J by 0 bases, and 11 bases separated the two germline ends. This CDR3 has 15 amino acids. Germline lookup yields CDR1 MGHRA and CDR2 YSYEKL. The CDR3: CASSPHGLSTDTQYF. Written as DNA, the CDR3 is TGCGCCAGCAGCCCCCACGGACTTAGCACAGATACGCAGTATTTT.

This clone has just one count. This chain connects TRBV28 to TRBJ2-7, with 11 bases aligning to TRBD1. J gave up 5 bases and V 8 bases, and 11 bases lay outside the gene matches. This CDR3 is 15 amino acids long. Per the germline V gene, CDR1 is MDHEN and CDR2 is SYDVKM. The CDR3 protein is CASSLPGQGAHEQYF. CDR3 nucleotide sequence: TGTGCCAGCTCACTCCCAGGACAGGGGGCCCACGAGCAGTACTTC.

Details on this clone: One end of the junction does not line up with germline, which may come from a read error. The chain joins TRBV4-2 to TRBJ2-1, with 7 bases identical to TRBD1. This CDR3 has 18 amino acids. CDR1 LGHNA and CDR2 YNFKEQ come from the germline V gene. The CDR3 loop reads CASSKEGGRGGRDNEQFF. Written as DNA, the CDR3 is TGTGCCAGCAGCAAAGAGGGCGGTAGAGGGGGCCGGGACAATGAGCAGTTCTTC.

This chain links TRBV5-5 with TRBJ1-6; D gene ambiguous. The CDR3 contains 15 residues. V lost 3 bases, J lost 7 bases, and 14 bases lay in between. Germline assignment: CDR1 SGHKS and CDR2 YYEKEE (reference sequence). The CDR3 coding sequence is TGTGCCAGCAGCTACCAGCCCGAGGGAAATTCACCCCTCCACTTT. Amino acid sequence: CASSYQPEGNSPLHF.

The chain recombines TRBV19 with TRBJ1-5; D not resolved. The CDR3 is made up of 15 amino acids. V shed 4 bases and J shed 0 bases, with 10 bases lying between them. Germline CDR1 reads LNHDA; CDR2 reads SQIVND (reference sequence). In DNA, the CDR3 is TGTGCCAGTAGTACTTCAGGATTTAGCAATCAGCCCCAGCATTTT. Its translation: CASSTSGFSNQPQHF.

The chain has TRBV3-1 (or the pseudogene TRBV3-2) and TRBJ1-2; the D gene is possibly TRBD1 (6 bases). Trimming removed 4 bases from V and 6 bases from J, with 9 bases in between. Germline V lookup: CDR1 LGHDT, CDR2 YNNKEL (reference sequence). This CDR3 is built from 12 residues. This CDR3 is CASSPYRDGYTF. CDR3 nucleotide sequence: TGTGCCAGCAGCCCCTACAGGGATGGCTACACCTTC.

The table lists this clone with a count of one. The chain links TRBV28 to TRBJ1-1, with D possibly being TRBD1 (5 bases). The V gene's germline CDR1 is MDHEN and CDR2 SYDVKM. Trimming removed 3 bases from V and 4 bases from J, with 12 bases in between. CDR3 length: 14 amino acids. The CDR3 bases are TGTGCCAGCAGTTTTTGGGGGGAGGGCACTGAAGCTTTCTTT. Residues: CASSFWGEGTEAFF.

The chain employs TRBV6-5 and TRBJ2-3; no clear D. Trimming shortened V by 4 bases and J by 2 bases, and 10 bases separated the two germline ends. The CDR3 spans 14 residues. Germline V gene data show CDR1 as MNHEY and CDR2 as SVGAGI. CDR3 loop: CASSLSLATDTQYF. In DNA, the CDR3 is TGTGCCAGCAGTTTGAGTCTTGCCACAGATACGCAGTATTTT.

This sequence joins TRBV5-4 and TRBJ2-2, with 7 bases fitting TRBD1. J was trimmed by 7 bases and V by 4 bases; bases with no gene match: 7. The CDR3 is 14 amino acids. CDR1 and CDR2 (germline): SGHNT, YYREEE (reference sequence). Here the CDR3 reads CASSPQGWGGELFF. In DNA, the CDR3 is TGTGCCAGCAGCCCACAGGGGTGGGGCGGGGAGCTGTTTTTT.

In its sample, this clone was seen once. The genes are TRBV3-1 (or the pseudogene TRBV3-2) and TRBJ2-1, with 8 bases that match TRBD2. V lost 1 base, J lost 6 bases, and 5 bases stayed unmatched. Germline V gene data show CDR1 as LGHDT and CDR2 as YNNKEL (reference sequence). This CDR3 has 15 amino acids. The CDR3 loop is CASSQAGGPGNEQFF. CDR3 coding DNA: TGTGCCAGCAGCCAAGCGGGGGGGCCGGGCAATGAGCAGTTCTTC.

The table lists this clone with a few counts. The rearrangement uses TRBV5-1 and TRBJ2-3; D not certain. V gave up 0 bases and J gave up 8 bases, with 10 bases separating them. There are 13 residues in the CDR3. Germline CDR1 and CDR2: SGHRS and YFSETQ. CDR3 nucleotides: TGCGCCAGCAGCTTGGGTTCGTCAGGTACGCAGTATTTT. It yields the protein CASSLGSSGTQYF.